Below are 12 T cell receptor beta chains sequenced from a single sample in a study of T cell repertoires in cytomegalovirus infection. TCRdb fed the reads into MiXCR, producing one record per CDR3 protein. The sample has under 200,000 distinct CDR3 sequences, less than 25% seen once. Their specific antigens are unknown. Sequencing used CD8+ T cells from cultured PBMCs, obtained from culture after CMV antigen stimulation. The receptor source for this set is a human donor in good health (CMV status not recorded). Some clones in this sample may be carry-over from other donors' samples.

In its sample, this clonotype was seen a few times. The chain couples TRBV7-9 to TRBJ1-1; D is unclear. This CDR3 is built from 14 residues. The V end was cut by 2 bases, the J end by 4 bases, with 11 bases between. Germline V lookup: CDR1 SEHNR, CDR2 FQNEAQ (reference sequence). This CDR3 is CASSLNQLGTEAFF. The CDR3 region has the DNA TGTGCCAGCAGCTTAAATCAGCTGGGCACTGAAGCTTTCTTT.

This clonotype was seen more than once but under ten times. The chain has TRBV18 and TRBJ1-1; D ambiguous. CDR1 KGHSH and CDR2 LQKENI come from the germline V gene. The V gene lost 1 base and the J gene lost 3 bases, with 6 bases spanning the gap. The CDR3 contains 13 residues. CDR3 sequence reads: CASSPRGDTEAFF. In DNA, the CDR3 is TGTGCCAGCTCACCACGTGGTGACACTGAAGCTTTCTTT. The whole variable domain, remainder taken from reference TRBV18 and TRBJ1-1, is NAGVMQNPRHLVRRRGQEARLRCSPMKGHSHVYWYRQLPEEGLKFMVYLQKENIIDESGMPKERFSAEFPKEGPSILRIQQVVRGDSAAYFCASSPRGDTEAFFGQGTRLTVV.

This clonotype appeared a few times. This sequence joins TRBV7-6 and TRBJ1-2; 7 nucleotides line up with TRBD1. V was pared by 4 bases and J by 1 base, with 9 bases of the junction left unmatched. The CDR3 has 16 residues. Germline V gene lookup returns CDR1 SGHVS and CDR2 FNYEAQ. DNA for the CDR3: TGTGCCAGCAGCTCTTATTCTGGGGACAGTAACTATGGCTACACCTTC. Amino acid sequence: CASSSYSGDSNYGYTF. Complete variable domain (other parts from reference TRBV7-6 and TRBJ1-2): GAGVSQSPRYKVTKRGQDVALRCDPISGHVSLYWYRQALGQGPEFLTYFNYEAQQDKSGLPNDRFSAERPEGSISTLTIQRTEQRDSAMYRCASSSYSGDSNYGYTFGSGTRLTVV.

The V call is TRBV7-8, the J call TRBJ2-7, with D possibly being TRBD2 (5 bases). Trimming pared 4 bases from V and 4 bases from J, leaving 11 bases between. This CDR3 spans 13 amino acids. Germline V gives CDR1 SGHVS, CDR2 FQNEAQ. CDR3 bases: TGTGCCAGCAGCTATGCCGGGGATTACGAGCAGTACTTC. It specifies CASSYAGDYEQYF.

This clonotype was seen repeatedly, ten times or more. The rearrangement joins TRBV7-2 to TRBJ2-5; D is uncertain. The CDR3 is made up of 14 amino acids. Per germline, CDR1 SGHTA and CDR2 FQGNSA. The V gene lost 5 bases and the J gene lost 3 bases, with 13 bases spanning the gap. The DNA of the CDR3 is TGTGCCAGCAGCCCGGGTCTCGCGGAAGAGACCCAGTACTTC. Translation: CASSPGLAEETQYF.

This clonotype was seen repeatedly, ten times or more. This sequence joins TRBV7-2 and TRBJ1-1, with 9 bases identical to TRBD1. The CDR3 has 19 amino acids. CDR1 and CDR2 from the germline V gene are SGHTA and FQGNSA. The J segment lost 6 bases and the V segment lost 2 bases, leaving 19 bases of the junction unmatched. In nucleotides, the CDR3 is TGTGCCAGCAGCTTAAAACGCACCCAGAACAGGGGGCCGCCCGCTGAAGCTTTCTTT. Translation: CASSLKRTQNRGPPAEAFF.

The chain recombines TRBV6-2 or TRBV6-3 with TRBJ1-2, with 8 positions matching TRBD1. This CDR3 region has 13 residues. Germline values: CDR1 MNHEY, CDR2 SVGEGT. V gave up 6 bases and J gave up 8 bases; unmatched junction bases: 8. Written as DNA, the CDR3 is TGTGCCAGCAGGTCTACAGGGGGTAGAGGCTACACCTTC. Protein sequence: CASRSTGGRGYTF.

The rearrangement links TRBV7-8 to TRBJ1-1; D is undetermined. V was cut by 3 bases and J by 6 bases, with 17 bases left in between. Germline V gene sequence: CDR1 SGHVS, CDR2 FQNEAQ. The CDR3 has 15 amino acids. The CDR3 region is CASSFTPAPPAEAFF. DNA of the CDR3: TGTGCCAGCAGCTTTACCCCCGCCCCCCCGGCTGAAGCTTTCTTT.

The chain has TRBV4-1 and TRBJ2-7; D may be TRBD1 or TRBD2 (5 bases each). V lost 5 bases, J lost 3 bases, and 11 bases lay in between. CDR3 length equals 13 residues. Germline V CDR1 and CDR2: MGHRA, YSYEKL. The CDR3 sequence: CASSYGAFYEQYF. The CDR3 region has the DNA TGCGCCAGCAGCTACGGGGCATTCTACGAGCAGTACTTC.

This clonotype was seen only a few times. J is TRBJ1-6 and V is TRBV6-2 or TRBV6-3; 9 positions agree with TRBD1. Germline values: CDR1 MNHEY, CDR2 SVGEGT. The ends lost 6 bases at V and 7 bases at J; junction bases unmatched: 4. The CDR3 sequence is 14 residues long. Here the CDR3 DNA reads TGTGCCAGCAGCCCGGACAGGGGAAATTCACCCCTCCACTTT. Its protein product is CASSPDRGNSPLHF.

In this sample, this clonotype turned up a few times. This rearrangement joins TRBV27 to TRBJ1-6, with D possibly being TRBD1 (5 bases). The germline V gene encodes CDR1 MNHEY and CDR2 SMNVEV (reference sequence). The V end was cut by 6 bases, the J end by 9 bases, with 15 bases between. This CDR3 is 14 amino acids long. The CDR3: CASSWGDQGSPLHF. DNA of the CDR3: TGTGCCAGCAGCTGGGGGGATCAGGGTTCACCCCTCCACTTT.

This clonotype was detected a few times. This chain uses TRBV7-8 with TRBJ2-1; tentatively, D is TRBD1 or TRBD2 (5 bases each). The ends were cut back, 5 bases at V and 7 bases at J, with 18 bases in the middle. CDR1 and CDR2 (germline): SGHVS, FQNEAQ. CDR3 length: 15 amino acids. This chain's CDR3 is CASSAGEGRGNEQFF. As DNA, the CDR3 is TGTGCCAGCAGCGCAGGAGAGGGGCGCGGAAATGAGCAGTTCTTC.